The entry below describes one T cell receptor (beta chain). This sample stems from a study of blood T cell repertoires in COVID-19. Background on the study: COVID-19 samples from acute and convalescent phases originated in the United States, Italy and Spain. PBMCs, B-cell-depleted T cells, or T cells were the source of the cDNA or gDNA that made up the material.

Authors' data handling: From reference gene primer amplification, estimates of nucleated cell counts were derived. Data came from immunoSEQ multiplex PCR; TCRdb stores just in-frame clones and leaves some out. The V and J calls and the clone size are those of that table, but D and trimming were determined from the DNA. Among 70,000 or so clones listed, around 89% were seen once. CDR3 size: 14 residues. Germline V gene data show CDR1 as MNHEY and CDR2 as SVGAGI. With 2 bases removed from V and 1 base from J, the gap between germline ends came to 8 bases. The chain is built from TRBV6-5 and TRBJ2-5; perhaps TRBD2 as D (5 bases). Material: peripheral blood. This TCR came from a man in his sixties with acute or convalescent COVID-19. For the CDR3, the DNA is TGTGCCAGCAGTTACGCTGCGGGCCAAGAGACCCAGTACTTC. Translating gives CASSYAAGQETQYF.